Sequencing of this TCR beta chain was carried out in a study of blood T cells in healthy people across ages. Germline CDR1 reads SGHAT; CDR2 reads FQNNGV. This CDR3 contains 12 residues. Trimming stripped 5 bases from V and 6 bases from J, with 10 bases between. A second PCR, run for about 7 to 11 cycles, used a sample-barcoded 5' primer plus a J-beta primer mix. TCRdb fed the 5' RACE reads into MiXCR, producing one record per CDR3 protein. Of roughly 1,000,000 distinct CDR3 sequences detected, under 30% appear once; the ten largest clones hold around 0.7%. These sequences were also reported in another study, on T cells of mothers and their children.

The gene calls are TRBV11-2 and TRBJ1-1; D gene unclear. The receptor was derived from a girl aged 2-15 years in good health. The source material was blood. This CDR3 is CASSPIESEAFF. The CDR3 nucleotides read TGTGCCAGCAGCCCGATCGAGTCTGAAGCTTTCTTT.